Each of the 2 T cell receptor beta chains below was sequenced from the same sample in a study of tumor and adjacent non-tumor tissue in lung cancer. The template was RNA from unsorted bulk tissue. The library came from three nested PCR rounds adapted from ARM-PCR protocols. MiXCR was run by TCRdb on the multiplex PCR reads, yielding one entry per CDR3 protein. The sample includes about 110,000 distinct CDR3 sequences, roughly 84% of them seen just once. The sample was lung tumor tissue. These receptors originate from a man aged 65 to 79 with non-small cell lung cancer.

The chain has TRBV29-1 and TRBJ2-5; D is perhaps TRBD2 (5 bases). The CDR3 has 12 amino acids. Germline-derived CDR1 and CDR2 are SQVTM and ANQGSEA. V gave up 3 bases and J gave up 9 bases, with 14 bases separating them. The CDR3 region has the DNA TGCAGCGTTGAGGCAGAGGGAGACGCCCAGTACTTC. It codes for CSVEAEGDAQYF.

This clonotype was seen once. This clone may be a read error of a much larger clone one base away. Here the CDR3 DNA reads TGTGCCAGCAGTTCGAACGGGAGGGACATTGGGAATGAGCAGTTCTTC. This gives the protein CASSSNGRDIGNEQFF. J is TRBJ2-1 and V is TRBV28, with 8 bases that match TRBD2. J gave up 7 bases and V 4 bases, and 12 bases lay outside the gene matches. The length of the CDR3 is 16 residues. Per the germline V gene, CDR1 is MDHEN and CDR2 is SYDVKM.